The present TCR beta chain was sequenced within a study of T cells in Graves' hyperthyroidism and ophthalmopathy. The TCR beta CDR3 regions underwent amplification using RNA transcripts as the source. Carried out on the TCR CDR3, a first-round RT-PCR used the HTBI primer set. A single record per CDR3 protein comes from TCRdb applying MiXCR to the multiplex PCR reads. The table shows roughly 500,000 distinct CDR3 sequences, with 46% occurring only once. Germline CDR1 reads MDHEN; CDR2 reads SYDVKM. Trimming removed 8 bases from V and 1 base from J, with 8 bases in between. The CDR3 runs to 12 residues. Concerning this clonotype: Its antigen remains unknown.

Study conclusions and caveats: Ophthalmopathy was separated from stable hyperthyroidism by a 13 V-J model. Ophthalmopathy, which appeared later, was predicted by the model a median approximately 6 months before onset. Within blood appeared most thyroid clonotypes that had expanded above 0.001.

The material sequenced was peripheral blood or thyroid tissue (not recorded which). The rearrangement joins TRBV28 to TRBJ1-1; D is uncertain. The clonotype was recovered from an adult woman with Graves' disease, either hyperthyroidism or ophthalmopathy (not recorded which). The CDR3 nucleotides are TGTGCCAGCCAGCTAGCGAACACTGAAGCTTTCTTT. It yields the protein CASQLANTEAFF.